Listed below are T cell receptor beta chains from one sample, sequenced in a study of T-cell memory formation after mild COVID-19. TCRdb reprocessed the 5' RACE reads with MiXCR, giving one entry per CDR3 protein. This table holds roughly 410,000 distinct CDR3 sequences, 24% found once. The material sequenced was PBMCs or a T cell subset sorted from them (not recorded which). The receptor source for this set is an adult woman who had mild COVID-19 (a few samples of this study predate the infection). Cell type and time point are not known. Each CDR3 is given with its conserved first and last residue. Fields, in order: J gene, V gene, CDR3 protein.

>TRBJ1-5|TRBV12-3/TRBV12-4
CASRDRESFQPQHF
>TRBJ2-3|TRBV20-1
CSARAGTSGTDTQYF
>TRBJ2-1|TRBV2
CASRRERSRAYNEQFF
>TRBJ2-5|TRBV14
CASSPYRGPQETQYF
>TRBJ2-2|TRBV5-5
CASSLAGRGELFF
>TRBJ1-2|TRBV5-1
CASTPGGTGSLGGYTF
>TRBJ2-7|TRBV5-1
CASSRTSGNYEQYF
>TRBJ1-1|TRBV5-6
CASSFVSTTEAFF
>TRBJ1-5|TRBV24-1
CATSDRAGMFNQPQHF
>TRBJ2-5|TRBV5-1
CASSLRTPVVTQYF
>TRBJ1-1|TRBV29-1
CSVNRQGYTEAFF
>TRBJ2-7|TRBV15
CATSRALAGPYEQYF
>TRBJ1-1|TRBV14
CASSRQRNLRVSAFF
>TRBJ2-5|TRBV29-1
CSVGRGETQYF
>TRBJ1-5|TRBV6-5
CASSLGQHSNQPQHF
>TRBJ2-5|TRBV6-6
CASSYSKGGLQETQYF
>TRBJ1-2|TRBV30
CAWSGHNYGYTF
>TRBJ2-1|TRBV12-3/TRBV12-4
CASSSLGVSYNEQFF
>TRBJ1-2|TRBV3-1
CASSQKGGDYGYTF
>TRBJ2-1|TRBV9
CASSAGTAPFEQFF
>TRBJ2-7|TRBV12-3/TRBV12-4
CASSATRLVHEQYF
>TRBJ1-2|TRBV10-3
CASWTGTGYGYTF
>TRBJ2-1|TRBV20-1
CSARSGSGRRAYNEQFF
>TRBJ2-6|TRBV18
CASSPRQGGTGANVLTF
>TRBJ2-3|TRBV12-3/TRBV12-4
CASSPEQFTDTQYF
>TRBJ1-4|TRBV5-1
CASSLEQPATNEKLFF
>TRBJ2-1|TRBV5-6
CASSLGKPEQFF
>TRBJ2-7|TRBV19
CASSIVAEYEQYF
>TRBJ2-4|TRBV6-2/TRBV6-3
CASNRQGRRYF
>TRBJ2-7|TRBV13
CASSSLVGLANEQYF
>TRBJ2-2|TRBV7-8
CASSPPGSGSFRELFF
>TRBJ2-1|TRBV7-2
CASRGARGNEQFF
>TRBJ1-2|TRBV2
CASRVGGDAYGYTF
>TRBJ2-6|TRBV14
CASSQLTGSGANVLTF
>TRBJ2-3|TRBV24-1
CATSAYRGGEDTQYF
>TRBJ2-7|TRBV27
CASSSKRPSYEQYF
>TRBJ2-1|TRBV20-1
CSAREGPSGNEQFF
>TRBJ2-1|TRBV3-1
CASSQDRLPYNEQFF
>TRBJ1-5|TRBV6-6
CASSYSTGWQPQHF
>TRBJ2-7|TRBV11-2
CASSAPGSSSYDQYF
>TRBJ2-5|TRBV5-1
CASSLNPSGLAGRQETQYF
>TRBJ2-7|TRBV7-8
CASSFEGKAGGVHEQYF
>TRBJ2-3|TRBV12-3/TRBV12-4
CASSIREHTQYF
>TRBJ2-3|TRBV18
CASSPSLGHTDTQYF
>TRBJ1-6|TRBV5-1
CASSLVPNGGGNSPLHF
>TRBJ1-1|TRBV5-6
CASSPDWNTEAFF
>TRBJ1-2|TRBV25-1
CASSEAGPAAGGYTF
>TRBJ2-3|TRBV28
CASSPSQGRADTQYF
>TRBJ1-6|TRBV2
CASSDFSYNSPLHF
>TRBJ2-5|TRBV6-6
CASRTTGTSDMETQYF
>TRBJ2-3|TRBV12-3/TRBV12-4
CASSFSGHLTDTQYF
>TRBJ2-5|TRBV5-4
CASSFRRLAGPQETQYF
>TRBJ2-2|TRBV20-1
CSARVGAGVVSGELFF